This T cell receptor beta chain was profiled in a study of T cell clones after liver transplantation. General study findings and limits: A significant post-transplant drop in circulating graft-donor-reactive CD4 TCRbeta sequences occurred in most of the 8 subjects.

As for this clone: What it binds is not known.

Using immunoSEQ multiplex PCR, the repertoire was profiled, and TCRdb retains in-frame clones only, with some absent. Altogether roughly 80,000 clones are present, 70% to 85% being singletons, with the ten largest covering 0.4% to 0.6%. The sequencing here drew on CD4+ T cells from blood, taken 45 to 46 months after liver transplant. The sequence was obtained from a human patient who received a liver transplant. The graft donor may be the source of some T cells.

The CDR3 DNA reads TGTGCCAGCAGGGTCGGCTATGGCTACACCTTC. Translated, it gives CASRVGYGYTF. The chain uses TRBV6-1 and TRBJ1-2; D unresolved. In germline, CDR1 is MNHNS, CDR2 SASEGT. Trimming stripped 6 bases from V and 4 bases from J, with 6 bases between. The CDR3 has 11 amino acids.